What follows are 10 T cell receptor beta chains derived from one specimen sequenced in a study of blood T cell repertoires in COVID-19. The repertoire was sequenced with immunoSEQ multiplex PCR; TCRdb's copy has only in-frame clones and lacks some. Here the sample spans some 150,000 clones, around four fifths being singletons. The sample taken for sequencing was PBMCs or T cells enriched from blood (not recorded which). The receptor set was obtained from a woman aged 45-65 years who had recovered from COVID-19.

The chain has TRBV15 and TRBJ1-3, with D unclear. V lost 3 bases, J lost 4 bases, and 10 bases lay in between. This CDR3 has 14 amino acids. Germline V gene lookup returns CDR1 LNHNV and CDR2 YYDKDF (reference sequence). The CDR3 DNA is TGTGCCACCAGCAGTCGGGGAGGGGGAAACACCATATATTTT. Translating gives CATSSRGGGNTIYF. The complete variable domain, with remaining parts taken from reference TRBV15 and TRBJ1-3, reads DAMVIQNPRYQVTQFGKPVTLSCSQTLNHNVMYWYQQKSSQAPKLLFHYYDKDFNNEADTPDNFQSRRPNTSFCFLDIRSPGLGDTAMYLCATSSRGGGNTIYFGEGSWLTVV.

The V gene is TRBV5-4, the J gene TRBJ2-5; 10 nucleotides match TRBD2. J gave up 3 bases and V 4 bases, and 6 bases lay outside the gene matches. The CDR3 has 15 amino acids. CDR1 is SGHNT, CDR2 YYREEE, per germline (reference sequence). CDR3 in DNA: TGTGCCAGCAGCCCTCCCGGACTAGCGGAAGAGACCCAGTACTTC. It encodes CASSPPGLAEETQYF.

The chain uses TRBV11-2 and TRBJ2-5; tentatively, D is TRBD2 (7 bases). The CDR3 spans 14 residues. V was shortened by 7 bases and J by 0 bases, with 12 bases between the two germline ends. CDR1 is SGHAT, CDR2 FQNNGV, per germline. DNA of the CDR3: TGTGCCAGCATTAAGGGGGGGTACCAAGAGACCCAGTACTTC. It is translated as CASIKGGYQETQYF.

The chain is built from TRBV6-5 and TRBJ2-5; TRBD2 agrees at 7 bases. Germline V gives CDR1 MNHEY, CDR2 SVGAGI. The CDR3 runs 14 residues. Losses at the gene ends were 5 bases for V and 4 bases for J; bases not matched to a gene: 7. The CDR3 is CASSPRTSGETQYF. CDR3 DNA: TGTGCCAGCAGTCCTCGGACTAGTGGAGAGACCCAGTACTTC.

CDR3 sequence (DNA): TGTGCCACTTCGGGACAGGGGGCCGCGACAACTAATGAAAAACTGTTTTTT. Residues: CATSGQGAATTNEKLFF. The chain links TRBV2 to TRBJ1-4; TRBD1 aligns across 12 bases. The V and J ends lost 10 bases and 0 bases, in that order; junction bases with no gene match: 9. The germline V gene has CDR1 SNHLY and CDR2 FYNNEI. The CDR3 contains 17 residues.

The rearrangement links TRBV20-1 to TRBJ2-1; 8 nucleotides agree with TRBD1. This CDR3 spans 13 amino acids. Germline CDR1 DFQATT, CDR2 SNEGSKA (reference sequence). The junction had 5 bases not matched to a gene; V was cut back by 3 bases and J by 7 bases. In DNA form, the CDR3 reads TGCAGTGCTAGTCGGGACAGGCTAAATGAGCAGTTCTTC. Translating gives CSASRDRLNEQFF.

This rearrangement joins TRBV3-1 (or the pseudogene TRBV3-2) to TRBJ1-1, with a possible D match to TRBD1 (6 bases). The CDR3 consists of 17 residues. The V and J ends lost 0 bases and 0 bases respectively, with 14 bases between them. From germline, CDR1 is LGHDT and CDR2 YNNKEL (reference sequence). The CDR3 region is CASSQDPPGHLNTEAFF. Written as DNA, the CDR3 is TGTGCCAGCAGCCAAGATCCCCCGGGACACCTGAACACTGAAGCTTTCTTT.

The chain couples TRBV29-1 to TRBJ2-5, with 13 bases identical to TRBD2. The trim removed 7 bases at V and 5 bases at J, leaving 10 bases unmatched. Per the germline V gene, CDR1 is SQVTM and CDR2 is ANQGSEA. The CDR3 has 15 residues. CDR3 bases: TGCAGCGCACTAGCGGGAGGGACCCCAGGGGAGACCCAGTACTTC. Translating gives CSALAGGTPGETQYF.

The count of this clone is one. The CDR3 nucleotides read TGTGCCAGCAGCTCCCGACTAGCGGGGTTAACAGATACGCAGTATTTT. Translating it yields CASSSRLAGLTDTQYF. The gene calls are TRBV5-4 and TRBJ2-3, with 11 bases identical to TRBD2. Losses at the gene ends were 3 bases for V and 3 bases for J; bases not matched to a gene: 6. CDR3 size: 16 residues. Per germline, CDR1 SGHNT and CDR2 YYREEE (reference sequence).

The V and J genes are TRBV28 and TRBJ1-3, with D unclear. The CDR3 extends over 16 amino acids. Germline V gene sequence: CDR1 MDHEN, CDR2 SYDVKM. The V end was cut by 1 base, the J end by 0 bases, with 10 bases between. The chain's CDR3 is CASSLFTGFSGNTIYF. The CDR3 bases are TGTGCCAGCAGTTTATTTACGGGGTTCTCTGGAAACACCATATATTTT.